Described below is a single T cell receptor (beta chain) sequence and its context. Its cognate antigen is unknown. Confetti depigmentation, marking active vitiligo, was absent in these patients. These data are taken from a study of resident and recirculating memory T cells in vitiligo. Study-level background: Whole samples, not sorted cells, were homogenized and used for genomic DNA extraction.

Sequencing used immunoSEQ multiplex PCR; TCRdb keeps in-frame clones, though not all of them. The table lists tens of thousands of clones, approximately 90% of them singletons. Study-wide points: No single dominant TCR clone appeared; lesion clonality varied.

The specimen was blood. The sequence was collected from a male donor with vitiligo.

This chain's CDR3 is CASSSSGGDPDTQYF. In DNA, the CDR3 is TGTGCCAGCAGCTCCAGCGGGGGGGATCCAGATACGCAGTATTTT. The genes are TRBV4-2 and TRBJ2-3; 10 bases match TRBD2. The CDR3 is made up of 15 amino acids. Germline trimming cut 5 bases from V and 4 bases from J; bases unmatched to any gene: 6. Germline V gives CDR1 LGHNA, CDR2 YNFKEQ.